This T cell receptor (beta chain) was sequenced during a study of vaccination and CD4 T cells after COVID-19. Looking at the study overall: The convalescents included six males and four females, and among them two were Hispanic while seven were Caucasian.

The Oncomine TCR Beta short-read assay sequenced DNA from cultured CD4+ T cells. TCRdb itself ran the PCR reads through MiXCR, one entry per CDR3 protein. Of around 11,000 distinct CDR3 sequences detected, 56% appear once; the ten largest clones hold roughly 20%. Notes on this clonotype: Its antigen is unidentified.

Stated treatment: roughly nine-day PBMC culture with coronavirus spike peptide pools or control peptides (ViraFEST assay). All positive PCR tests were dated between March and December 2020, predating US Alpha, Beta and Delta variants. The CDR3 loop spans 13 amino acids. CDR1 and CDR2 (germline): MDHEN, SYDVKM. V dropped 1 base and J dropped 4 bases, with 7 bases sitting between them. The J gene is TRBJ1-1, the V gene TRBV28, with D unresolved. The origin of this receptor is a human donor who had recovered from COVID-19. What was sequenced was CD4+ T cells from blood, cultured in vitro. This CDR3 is CASSLYPGTEAFF. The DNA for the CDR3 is TGTGCCAGCAGTTTATATCCTGGCACTGAAGCTTTCTTT.